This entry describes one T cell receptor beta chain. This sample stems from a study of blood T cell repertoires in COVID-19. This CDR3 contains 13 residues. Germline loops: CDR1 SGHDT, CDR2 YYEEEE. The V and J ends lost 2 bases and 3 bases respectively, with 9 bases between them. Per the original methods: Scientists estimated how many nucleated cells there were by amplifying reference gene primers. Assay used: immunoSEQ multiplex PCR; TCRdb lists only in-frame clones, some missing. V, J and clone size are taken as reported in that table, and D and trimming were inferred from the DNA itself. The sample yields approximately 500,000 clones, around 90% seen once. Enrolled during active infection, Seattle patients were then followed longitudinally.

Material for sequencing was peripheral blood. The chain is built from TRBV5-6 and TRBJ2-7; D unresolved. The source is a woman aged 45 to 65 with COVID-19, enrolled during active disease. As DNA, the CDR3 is TGTGCCAGCAGCTTCAGTATTCACTACGAGCAGTACTTC. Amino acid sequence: CASSFSIHYEQYF.